The present T cell receptor (beta chain) was sequenced within a study of T cells expressing NK-cell markers. In the study overall: According to the study, TCR beta repertoires originated from sorted CD3+CD56+NKG2C+, CD3+CD56+NKG2C- and CD3+CD56-NKG2C+ T cells. With respect to HCMV, seven of the eight sequenced donors were seropositive, and one was seronegative. General observations from the study: NKG2C+ dominant clonotype frequencies in about six donors were roughly 1.0-7.5% of CD8+ T cells.

5'RACE template switching with UMIs produced the TCR beta cDNA. TCRdb reanalyzed the 5' RACE reads, giving one entry per CDR3 protein sequence and no DNA. In total, the table holds around 380,000 distinct CDR3 sequences. Comments on this clonotype: What it binds is unknown.

CDR1 is SGDLS, CDR2 YYNGEE, per germline. The CDR3 is 13 residues long. This sequence originates from a woman aged 50 to 65 in good health. Source material: blood T cells: a sorted CD56 or NKG2C T cell subset, CD4+ or CD8+ T cells, or bulk PBMC T cells (not recorded which). The chain combines TRBV9 with TRBJ2-7; TCRdb reports TRBD1, a call that lacks DNA to check it against. CDR3 sequence: CASRSDRDHEQYF. The full variable domain, rest sourced from reference TRBV9 and TRBJ2-7, is DSGVTQTPKHLITATGQRVTLRCSPRSGDLSVYWYQQSLDQGLQFLIQYYNGEERAKGNILERFSAQQFPDLHSELNLSSLELGDSALYFCASRSDRDHEQYFGPGTRLTVT.